This T cell receptor (beta chain) was obtained from a study of cytomegalovirus exposure and HLA in healthy donors (TCRdb year 2017). Regarding the study in general: An earlier analysis of 550 to 700 of the donors reported more than 250 Gb of sequence data and about 100 million unique TCR beta sequences from about 179 million T cells. Roughly 300 gigabases of sequencing data and tens of millions of unique TCR sequences were included in an early release covering about 700 HLA-typed donors. Among the approximately 400 genotyped donors, around 81% belonged to the genetic ancestry cluster associated with self-reported Caucasian donors. The study aimed to test whether cataloging public T cell receptors could reveal signatures of past pathogen exposure. The study used immunosequencing to profile the T cell repertoires of several hundred subjects and linked those repertoires to cytomegalovirus serostatus. In addition to the first cohort of several hundred subjects, a separate validation cohort of 130 or so different subjects was used. To predict cytomegalovirus infection status, the study brought together high-throughput TCR immunosequencing, statistical association of individual TCRs with disease status, and machine learning. A later analysis re-examined previously published TCR beta repertoires from just over 650 donors and added high-resolution HLA genotyping to investigate patterns of TCR occurrence. Rather than using new phenotypic data, the later analysis identified candidate immune exposures from TCR beta sequences and from how often those sequences occurred across donors. In an earlier analysis of several hundred of the donors, high-throughput TCR beta sequencing was used to judge whether each TCR beta V gene segment behaved as functional or pseudogenic. Donor age, sex, ethnicity and CMV serostatus were compiled together with the repertoire data. In a later genetic analysis, genome-wide SNP genotypes for about 65% of the roughly 700 donors were used, and that subset was treated as a discovery cohort. All discovery cohort repertoires had been generated on a single sequencing platform. Class I and class II HLA loci were covered by the typing at four-digit resolution. The number of typed donors differed by locus: about 620-640 for A, B, C, DRB1 and DQB1; about 520 for DQA1; around 580 for DPA1; and some 470 for DPB1. Four or five DR-DQ haplotypes were handled as single units for association and clustering, since linkage in the cohort was strong. Across some 400 genotyped donors of the cohort, an average of roughly 200,000 unique TCR beta nucleotide sequences per donor were sequenced, and 15% to 20% of those sequences were non-productive.

In total, 666 healthy bone marrow donors made up the cohort. Cohort members were all nominally healthy when sampled, although unrecorded immune exposures were likely present. The donor tested CMV seronegative, placing the donor among the 350 or so seronegative members of the cohort. Each donor provided a peripheral blood sample, and peripheral blood mononuclear cells were used for TCR beta sequencing. The Qiagen DNeasy Blood Extraction Kit was used to extract genomic DNA from the blood cell samples. What the authors observed across the whole study: Strong co-occurrence of HLA alleles, especially DR and DQ, made assigning TCR associations to individual alleles difficult. The authors suggested that the approach could potentially be generalized to other disease states and immunological phenotypes. A later analysis found that TCR association rates varied across HLA loci, with DRB1 alleles showing the most associated TCRs and HLA-C alleles the fewest. Because the 87-base-pair reads could not distinguish some IMGT-functional V segments, including TRBV6-2 and TRBV6-3, those segments were excluded. In a later analysis, HLA-associated TCR beta chains were found to be more clonally expanded and to have lower generation probabilities than equally common non-associated chains. The classifier was reported to diagnose cytomegalovirus status with high specificity and sensitivity in both the original cohort and the validation cohort. Sequencing depth was assumed to be roughly uniform across donors in the presence/absence analyses, though that assumption may not hold. According to a later analysis, parvovirus B19, influenza, CMV and Epstein-Barr virus appeared linked to several top co-occurrence clusters. Most TCR sequences were observed very rarely across donors, whereas some public TCRs were present in many individuals. Specific HLA alleles were associated with 16,951 TCR beta sequences at a false discovery rate of 0.05 in a later analysis. In a later genetic analysis, fewer N-insertions in productive TCRs were reported among donors in an Asian-associated ancestry cluster than the roughly 700-donor mean. Correlated functional status among segregating V segments might be attributable to linkage disequilibrium, but an unknown experimental factor could not be ruled out. A cluster of highly shared sequence variants was judged likely to be a technical artifact of the sequencing pipeline. About 15 rarely observed V segments, including chromosome 9 orphons, were excluded from the earlier analysis of approximately 500 of the donors because counts were too low. According to a later analysis, most CMV-associated TCR beta chains appeared to be HLA-restricted, and the HLA associations seemed to be driven largely by CMV exposure. HLA typing was unavailable for some donors at each locus, so association tests used only the typed subset. Only TCR beta chains were sequenced in this cohort, and the absence of alpha or paired-chain data limited detectable features. A further reported finding was that TCR beta sequences accurately predicted the HLA-A and HLA-B alleles for most subjects in the first cohort. A few of the identified cytomegalovirus-associated TCR beta chains were confirmed in vitro to be specific for cytomegalovirus antigens. CMV serostatus was the only immune exposure information available for the cohort. A total of 150 to 200 TCR beta chains were listed by the study as associated with cytomegalovirus. In an earlier analysis of some 640 of the donors, most TCR beta V segments were observed in productive rearrangements about 90% or about 30% of the time, broadly matching IMGT annotations. A later genetic analysis associated a missense DCLRE1C variant with V-gene and J-gene trimming of TCR beta chains, and an independent cohort replicated the association.

This clone was observed once. Its binding antigen is unknown. No base quality values were provided; no much bigger clone lies one nucleotide off. The library was made by the immunoSEQ multiplex PCR assay. For the multiplex PCR, a mixture combining 60 forward primers for TCR Vbeta segments and 13 reverse primers for TCR Jbeta segments was used. Amplification of the CDR3 region of rearranged TCR beta genes was performed with a multiplex PCR assay on genomic DNA. Amplified TCR beta libraries were sequenced as 87-base-pair reads on the Illumina HiSeq System. Concerning the study's data processing: A later analysis counted approximately 76 million unique TCR beta chains across the 666 repertoires, and around 9.9 million of these chains were shared by at least two donors. Raw reads were error-corrected and collapsed into unique sequences by a nearest-neighbor algorithm in which closely related sequences were merged to remove PCR and sequencing errors. Alignment of CDR3 sequences to IMGT reference sequences was used to assign V, D and J gene segments. Each retained sequence needed at least a six-nucleotide match to both a V gene segment and a J gene segment. Rearrangements were classified as productive when the CDR3 lacked stop codons and remained in frame with V and J, and all other rearrangements were classified as non-productive. Following IMGT convention, CDR3 was defined as the stretch from the second conserved V-encoded cysteine up to the conserved J-encoded phenylalanine. The earlier analysis of some 550 of the donors excluded any sequence lacking an unambiguous match to a single V gene segment. In an earlier analysis of some 590 of the donors, a V segment was called functional when productive rearrangements were above 56.7%, and segregating when the standard deviation between donors exceeded 5%. A statistical classification framework was developed to diagnose cytomegalovirus status using the catalog of TCR beta chain sequences. In a later analysis, V and J genes were assigned by comparing TCR nucleotide sequences against IMGT/GENE-DB human TR gene sequences. The TCRdist pipeline was used in a later analysis to assign CDR3 sequences and most-parsimonious VDJ recombination scenarios. In a later analysis, each TCR beta chain was defined by its CDR3 amino acid sequence together with its V-gene family, and reads lacking a unique V-gene family were excluded. To address suspected cross-contamination and a sequencing artifact, a later analysis removed 450 to 700 highly shared, low-generation-probability nucleotide sequences. In a later analysis, a clonal expansion index was calculated for each public chain from normalized within-repertoire ranks of inferred template counts. In a later analysis, generation probabilities were computed with a VDJ recombination model fitted to out-of-frame rearrangements, and the resulting probabilities were checked against IGoR. In a later analysis, hypergeometric tests were used to score TCR-TCR, TCR-HLA and TCR-CMV co-occurrence, with a repertoire-size bias correction applied to TCR pairs. In a later analysis, false discovery rates were estimated by permuting HLA or CMV assignments 20 times. In a later analysis, co-occurring TCRs were grouped with DBSCAN, and TCRdist sequence similarity was added when clustering was performed within HLA-allele-positive subsets. Repertoires with fewer than 30,000 or more than 120,000 public chains were left out of co-occurrence clustering, as were about five repertoires with anomalous nucleotide sharing. The table was pulled from immuneACCESS by TCRdb, which kept in-frame rearrangements only. Such tables lose some clones; where checked, under half of the loss comes from unresolved V genes, and the rest has no known cause. D and trimming come from the DNA, and the V and J calls and clone size come from that table. The sample has about 82,000 clones on record, about two thirds of them singletons. The ten largest clones add up to just over 8% of the sample.

V lost 6 bases and J lost 8 bases, and the count of bases not matched to a germline gene is 8. The CDR3, cysteine through phenylalanine, is 13 amino acids long. Only the CDR3 portion is preserved as DNA: 39 bases, with reading frame beginning at the first base. CDR1 is given as MNHEY and CDR2 as SMNVEV, both from the germline V gene (reference sequence). The sequence was obtained from a man between 60 and 75 years old in good health and CMV-seronegative. Sample: PBMCs. The receptor chain draws on TRBV27 and TRBJ1-2; TRBD1 fits 8 bases in the junction. The nucleotide sequence reads TGTGCCAGCAGCCGGTTGGACAGGGAAGGCTACACCTTC. It translates to CASSRLDREGYTF.